The T cell receptor beta chain described here comes from a study of T cells in Graves' hyperthyroidism and ophthalmopathy. Findings and caveats of the study: Ophthalmopathy stood apart from stable hyperthyroidism in a 13 V-J model.

This clonotype was counted ten times or more. The antigen is unknown. Researchers amplified the TCR beta CDR3 regions from RNA transcripts. Carried out on the TCR CDR3, a first-round RT-PCR used the HTBI primer set. TCRdb reprocessed the multiplex PCR reads with MiXCR, giving one entry per CDR3 protein. The sample contains a few hundred thousand distinct CDR3 sequences, over 12% of which appear only once. In the ophthalmopathy cohort, Clinical Activity Score was at least 3, NOSPECS grade at least 4, and duration under 3 months. An approximately 10 ml volume of fresh peripheral blood provided the PBMCs. The sequencing input was blood. The source of this sequence is an older woman with Graves' ophthalmopathy.

CDR3 sequence: CASRREWGDNEQFF. The CDR3 nucleotides read TGCGCCTCCCGGCGGGAGTGGGGAGACAATGAGCAGTTCTTC. The gene calls are TRBV5-1 and TRBJ2-1, with 7 bases fitting TRBD2. The J segment lost 5 bases and the V segment lost 10 bases, leaving 12 bases of the junction unmatched. In germline, CDR1 is SGHRS, CDR2 YFSETQ. The CDR3 totals 14 residues.